This T cell receptor (beta chain) was obtained from a study of OX40 agonist ivuxolimab in advanced cancers. Data came from immunoSEQ multiplex PCR; TCRdb stores just in-frame clones and leaves some out. This sample has some 99,000 clones, with about 90% found just once. The CDR3 sequence is 15 residues long. Trimming removed 0 bases from V and 5 bases from J; junction bases left unmatched: 3. Germline V gene data show CDR1 as SGHDT and CDR2 as YYEEEE. Source: CD4+ or CD8+ T cells sorted from blood, taken in a trial of the OX40 agonist ivuxolimab. This chain connects TRBV5-6 to TRBJ2-5, with 11 positions matching TRBD2. The sequence was collected from an adult with an advanced solid tumor such as melanoma, head and neck, liver or kidney cancer. CDR3 nucleotide sequence: TGTGCCAGCAGCTTGGGACTAGCGGGAAGGGAGACCCAGTACTTC. Amino acid sequence: CASSLGLAGRETQYF.